This TCR beta chain was sequenced in a study (dated by TCRdb to about 2016). At the level of the whole study: In people whose bodies naturally kept HIV infection under control, the researchers looked into where HIV persistence comes from.

With regard to this clonotype: The specificity of this receptor is unknown. Base qualities were left out, and no much larger clone turns up one base away.

CDR3 length: 14 amino acids, cysteine to phenylalanine. Only the CDR3 DNA stays, 42 bases, in frame from base 1. Trimming takes 0 bases off V and 4 bases off J; junction bases not matched to a gene: 2. The CDR1 and CDR2 encoded by the germline V gene are MNHEY and SVGEGT. The receptor library was made with 5' RACE. Sequencing used an Illumina HiSeq 2000. The public reads were quality trimmed at Q25 with fastp and then assembled into clones with MiXCR by TCRdb, keeping productive beta chains. Entries that share a CDR3 protein sequence are merged under the most common genes and DNA. The sample records 650 to 850 distinct CDR3 sequences, roughly 10% of which are singletons. Clones ranked in the top ten supply more than 20% of the sample.

The TCR comes from a male donor with HIV. The receptor chain draws on TRBV6-2 or TRBV6-3 and TRBJ1-2, and TRBD1 aligns with 7 junction nucleotides. Sequencing was carried out using total memory T cells from blood PBMCs. In the paper's terms, the cell subset or site label means: transitional memory CD4+ T cells. The DNA is as follows: TGTGCCAGCAGTTACTCGTGGGACAGCTATGGCTACACCTTC. Translated, this gives CASSYSWDSYGYTF.